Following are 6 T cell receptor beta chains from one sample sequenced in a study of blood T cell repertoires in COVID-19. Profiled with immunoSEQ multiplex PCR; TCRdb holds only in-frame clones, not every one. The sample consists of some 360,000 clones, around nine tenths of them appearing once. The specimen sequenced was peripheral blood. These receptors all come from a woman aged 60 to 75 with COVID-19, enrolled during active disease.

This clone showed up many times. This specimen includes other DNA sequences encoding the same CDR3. The CDR3 here is CASGLAGGDIQYF. The CDR3 DNA sequence: TGTGCTAGTGGGCTAGCGGGGGGGGACATTCAGTACTTC. The chain joins TRBV12-5 to TRBJ2-4; 12 bases align to TRBD2. V dropped 6 bases and J dropped 8; count of bases not matched to a gene: 2. The germline gives CDR1 LGHNT, CDR2 FRNRAP. This CDR3 is built from 13 residues.

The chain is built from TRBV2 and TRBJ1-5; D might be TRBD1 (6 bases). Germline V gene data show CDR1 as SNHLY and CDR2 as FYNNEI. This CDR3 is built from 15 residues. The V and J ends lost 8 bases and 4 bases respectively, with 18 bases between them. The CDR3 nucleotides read TGTGCCAGCTCCCCATCGACAGGCTATAATCAGCCCCAGCATTTT. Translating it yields CASSPSTGYNQPQHF.

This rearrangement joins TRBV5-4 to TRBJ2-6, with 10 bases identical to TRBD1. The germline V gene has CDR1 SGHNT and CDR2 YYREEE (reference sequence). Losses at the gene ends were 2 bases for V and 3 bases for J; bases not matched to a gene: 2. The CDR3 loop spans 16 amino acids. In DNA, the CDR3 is TGTGCCAGCAGCTTAGGACAGGGGGATGGGGCCAACGTCCTGACTTTC. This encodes CASSLGQGDGANVLTF.

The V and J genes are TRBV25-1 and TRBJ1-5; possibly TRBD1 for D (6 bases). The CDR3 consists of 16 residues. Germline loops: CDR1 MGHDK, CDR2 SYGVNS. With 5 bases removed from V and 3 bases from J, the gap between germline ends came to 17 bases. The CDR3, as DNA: TGTGCCAGCAGTTTCATACCCGGGACAAACAATCAGCCCCAGCATTTT. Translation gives CASSFIPGTNNQPQHF.

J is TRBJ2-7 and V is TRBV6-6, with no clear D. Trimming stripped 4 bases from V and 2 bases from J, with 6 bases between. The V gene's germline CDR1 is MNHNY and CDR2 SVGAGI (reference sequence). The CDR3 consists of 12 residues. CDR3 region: CASSSPTYEQYF. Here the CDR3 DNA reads TGTGCCAGCAGTTCCCCCACCTACGAGCAGTACTTC.

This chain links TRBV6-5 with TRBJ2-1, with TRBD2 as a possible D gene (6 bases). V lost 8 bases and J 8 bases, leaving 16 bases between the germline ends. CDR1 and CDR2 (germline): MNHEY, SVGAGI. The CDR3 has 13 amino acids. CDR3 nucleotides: TGTGCCAGCTCTCCGGGACTGGGGTATGAGCAGTTCTTC. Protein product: CASSPGLGYEQFF.